The rows below give T cell receptor beta chains drawn from one sample of a study of lymphopenia after photon versus proton radiotherapy. Using immunoSEQ multiplex PCR, the repertoire was profiled, and TCRdb retains in-frame clones only, with some absent. The sample yields approximately 24,000 clones, roughly 90% seen once. Specimen: peripheral blood, collected from a patient treated with photon-based radiotherapy. These receptor sequences come from a woman in her 50s with cholangiocarcinoma. CDR3s include the opening cysteine and the closing phenylalanine or tryptophan. The order of the fields is D gene, V gene, clone size, J gene, CDR3 length, CDR3 protein, CDR3 DNA. A D gene is named only where the DNA matches it firmly. Some rows mark clone size as missing; the rest say once, few, many or name a class of expanded clone.

D: NA
V: TRBV14
size: NA
J: TRBJ1-3
length: 17
CDR3: CASSQPRRGADGNTIYF
DNA: TGTGCCAGCAGCCAACCCAGGCGGGGGGCGGACGGAAACACCATATATTTT

D: NA
V: TRBV18
size: NA
J: TRBJ2-2
length: 13
CDR3: CASSPRDTGELFF
DNA: TGTGCCAGCTCACCAAGGGACACCGGGGAGCTGTTTTTT

D: TRBD2
V: TRBV7-2
size: NA
J: TRBJ2-7
length: 16
CDR3: CASSPPGLAGYGEQYF
DNA: TGTGCCAGCAGCCCCCCCGGGCTAGCGGGGTACGGCGAGCAGTACTTC

D: NA
V: TRBV5-5
size: NA
J: TRBJ1-4
length: 16
CDR3: CASRRTGLPTNEKLFF
DNA: TGTGCCAGCAGGAGAACAGGCCTCCCAACTAATGAAAAACTGTTTTTT

D: NA
V: TRBV10-3
size: NA
J: TRBJ1-2
length: 12
CDR3: CAIRRDADGYTF
DNA: TGTGCCATCAGGAGGGATGCGGATGGCTACACCTTC

D: NA
V: TRBV19
size: NA
J: TRBJ1-6
length: 14
CDR3: CASSIDRWNSPLHF
DNA: TGTGCCAGTAGTATCGATAGGTGGAATTCACCCCTCCACTTT

D: NA
V: TRBV10-3
size: NA
J: TRBJ2-2
length: 15
CDR3: CASSRGIFNTGELFF
DNA: TGTGCCTCCAGTCGGGGGATATTCAACACCGGGGAGCTGTTTTTT

D: NA
V: TRBV7-2
size: NA
J: TRBJ1-1
length: 14
CDR3: CASSFSAEGTEAFF
DNA: TGTGCCAGCAGCTTTTCTGCGGAGGGCACTGAAGCTTTCTTT

D: TRBD1
V: TRBV7-2
size: NA
J: TRBJ2-2
length: 17
CDR3: CASSLRQPGQYSGELFF
DNA: TGTGCCAGCAGCCTGCGCCAACCGGGACAGTACTCCGGGGAGCTGTTTTTT

D: NA
V: TRBV11-2
size: NA
J: TRBJ1-2
length: 14
CDR3: CASRGIFGPRGYTF
DNA: TGTGCCAGCAGAGGGATTTTCGGGCCTAGGGGCTACACCTTC

D: NA
V: TRBV11-2
size: NA
J: TRBJ1-2
length: 15
CDR3: CASSLVQDWGYGYTF
DNA: TGTGCCAGCAGCTTGGTGCAGGATTGGGGCTATGGCTACACCTTC

D: NA
V: TRBV19
size: once
J: TRBJ1-2
length: 13
CDR3: CASSIGSNYGYTF
DNA: TGTGCCAGTAGTATCGGGAGCAACTATGGCTACACCTTC

D: NA
V: TRBV5-1
size: NA
J: TRBJ2-7
length: 13
CDR3: CASSQDGTYGQYF
DNA: TGCGCCAGCAGCCAGGACGGAACGTACGGGCAGTACTTC

D: NA
V: TRBV11-3
size: NA
J: TRBJ1-6
length: 13
CDR3: CASSWVRNSPLHF
DNA: TGTGCCAGCAGCTGGGTCCGTAATTCACCCCTCCACTTT

D: NA
V: TRBV23-1
size: NA
J: TRBJ1-1
length: 15
CDR3: CASKISLIRKSGAFF
DNA: TGCGCCAGCAAAATAAGCCTTATCCGGAAAAGTGGAGCTTTCTTT

D: TRBD1
V: TRBV5-1
size: NA
J: TRBJ1-1
length: 14
CDR3: CASRRGQGVTEAFF
DNA: TGCGCCAGCAGGCGGGGACAGGGGGTAACTGAAGCTTTCTTT

D: NA
V: TRBV28
size: NA
J: TRBJ1-1
length: 15
CDR3: CASIKNGGAALEAFF
DNA: TGTGCCAGCATCAAAAACGGGGGGGCCGCCCTGGAAGCTTTCTTT

D: NA
V: TRBV5-8
size: NA
J: TRBJ1-2
length: 13
CDR3: CASSRGRAYGYTF
DNA: TGTGCCAGCAGCCGGGGGAGGGCCTATGGCTACACCTTC

D: TRBD1
V: TRBV7-9
size: NA
J: TRBJ2-7
length: 19
CDR3: CASSFSGTGGYYRSYEQYF
DNA: TGTGCCAGCAGCTTCTCCGGGACAGGGGGCTATTACCGATCCTACGAGCAGTACTTC

D: NA
V: TRBV5-1
size: NA
J: TRBJ1-1
length: 14
CDR3: CASSLAGDGTEAFF
DNA: TGCGCCAGCAGCTTGGCGGGGGACGGCACTGAAGCTTTCTTT

D: TRBD2
V: TRBV6-5
size: NA
J: TRBJ2-3
length: 15
CDR3: CASSYGRAPTDTQYF
DNA: TGTGCCAGCAGTTACGGGAGGGCGCCCACAGATACGCAGTATTTT

D: NA
V: TRBV20-1
size: NA
J: TRBJ1-5
length: 11
CDR3: CSASSNQPQHF
DNA: TGCAGTGCTAGCAGCAATCAGCCCCAGCATTTT

D: NA
V: TRBV11-2
size: NA
J: TRBJ2-5
length: 13
CDR3: CASSFLEQETQYF
DNA: TGTGCCAGCAGCTTCTTGGAGCAAGAGACCCAGTACTTC

D: NA
V: TRBV19
size: NA
J: TRBJ1-5
length: 14
CDR3: CASSIWDSNQPQHF
DNA: TGTGCCAGTAGTATTTGGGATAGCAATCAGCCCCAGCATTTT

D: NA
V: TRBV5-4
size: once
J: TRBJ1-2
length: 12
CDR3: CASSLGQDGYTF
DNA: TGTGCCAGCAGCTTGGGACAGGATGGCTACACCTTC

D: NA
V: TRBV27
size: NA
J: TRBJ2-1
length: 16
CDR3: CASSLWAPPPHNEQFF
DNA: TGTGCCAGCAGTTTATGGGCACCTCCGCCCCACAATGAGCAGTTCTTC

D: TRBD2
V: TRBV6-1
size: NA
J: TRBJ2-5
length: 15
CDR3: CASSLLAAGQETQYF
DNA: TGTGCCAGCAGCTTACTAGCGGCAGGCCAAGAGACCCAGTACTTC

D: NA
V: TRBV5-1
size: NA
J: TRBJ2-1
length: 16
CDR3: CASSGGLSPVANEQFF
DNA: TGCGCCAGCAGTGGGGGACTCTCCCCGGTTGCGAATGAGCAGTTCTTC

D: NA
V: TRBV7-6
size: NA
J: TRBJ2-1
length: 15
CDR3: CASSQSGSSYNEQFF
DNA: TGTGCCAGCAGCCAGTCCGGGAGCTCCTACAATGAGCAGTTCTTC

D: NA
V: TRBV6-6
size: NA
J: TRBJ1-5
length: 14
CDR3: CASSPGHTNQPQHF
DNA: TGTGCCAGCAGCCCGGGACACACCAATCAGCCCCAGCATTTT

D: NA
V: TRBV6-6
size: NA
J: TRBJ1-1
length: 15
CDR3: CASSYLSPGPNEAFF
DNA: TGTGCCAGCAGTTACCTCAGTCCGGGGCCGAATGAAGCTTTCTTT

D: NA
V: TRBV2
size: NA
J: TRBJ1-4
length: 16
CDR3: CASSSHQGLTNEKLFF
DNA: TGTGCCAGCAGTTCGCATCAGGGGTTAACTAATGAAAAACTGTTTTTT

D: NA
V: TRBV7-9
size: NA
J: TRBJ1-6
length: 17
CDR3: CASSRGTGTPYNSPLHF
DNA: TGTGCCAGCAGCCGCGGGACCGGGACACCTTATAATTCACCCCTCCACTTT

D: TRBD1
V: TRBV10-3
size: NA
J: TRBJ2-2
length: 15
CDR3: CAITGTGGATGELFF
DNA: TGTGCCATCACTGGGACAGGGGGCGCAACCGGGGAGCTGTTTTTT